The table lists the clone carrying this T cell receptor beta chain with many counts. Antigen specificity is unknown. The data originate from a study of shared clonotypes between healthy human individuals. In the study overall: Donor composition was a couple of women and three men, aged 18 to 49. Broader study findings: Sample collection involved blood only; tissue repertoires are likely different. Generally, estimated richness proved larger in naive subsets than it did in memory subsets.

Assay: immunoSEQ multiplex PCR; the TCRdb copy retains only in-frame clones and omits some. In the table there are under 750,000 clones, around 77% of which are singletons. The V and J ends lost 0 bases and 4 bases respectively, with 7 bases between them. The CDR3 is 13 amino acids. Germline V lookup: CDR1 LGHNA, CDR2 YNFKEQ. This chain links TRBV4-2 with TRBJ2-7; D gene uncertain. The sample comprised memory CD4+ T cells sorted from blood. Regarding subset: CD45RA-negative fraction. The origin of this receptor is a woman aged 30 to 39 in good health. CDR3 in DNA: TGTGCCAGCAGCCAAGAATTCAGGTACGAGCAGTACTTC. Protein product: CASSQEFRYEQYF.